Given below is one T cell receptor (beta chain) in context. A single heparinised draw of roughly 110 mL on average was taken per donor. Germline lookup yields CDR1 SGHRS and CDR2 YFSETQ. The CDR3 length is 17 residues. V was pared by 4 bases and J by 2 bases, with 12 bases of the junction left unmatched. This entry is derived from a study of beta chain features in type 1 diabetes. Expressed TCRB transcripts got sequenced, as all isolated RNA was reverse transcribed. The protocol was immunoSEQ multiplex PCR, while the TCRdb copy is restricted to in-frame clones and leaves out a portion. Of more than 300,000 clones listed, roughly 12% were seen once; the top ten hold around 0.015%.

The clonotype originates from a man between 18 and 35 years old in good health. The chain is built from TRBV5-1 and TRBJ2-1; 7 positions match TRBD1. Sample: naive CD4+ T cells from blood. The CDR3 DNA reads TGCGCCAGCAGCCGGGCCGGCCAGGGGGTTCCCTACAATGAGCAGTTCTTC. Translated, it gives CASSRAGQGVPYNEQFF.